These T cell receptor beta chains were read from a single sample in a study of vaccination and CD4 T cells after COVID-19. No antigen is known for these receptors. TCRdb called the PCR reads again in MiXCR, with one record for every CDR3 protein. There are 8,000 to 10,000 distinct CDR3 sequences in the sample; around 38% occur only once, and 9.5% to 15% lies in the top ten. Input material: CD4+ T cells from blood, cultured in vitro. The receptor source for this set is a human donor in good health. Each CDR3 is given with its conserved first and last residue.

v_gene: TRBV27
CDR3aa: CASSLAGELETQYF

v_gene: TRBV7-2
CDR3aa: CASSTTRLAGETQYF

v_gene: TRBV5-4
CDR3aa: CASSLVAGKQFF

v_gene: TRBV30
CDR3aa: CAWRFPGTGHQPQHF

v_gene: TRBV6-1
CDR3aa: CAGSENFVQPQHF

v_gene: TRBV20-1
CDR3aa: CSAQPTGGGTEAFF

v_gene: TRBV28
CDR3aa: CASSTTRQGFSGYTF

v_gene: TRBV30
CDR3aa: CAWSGGPLTF

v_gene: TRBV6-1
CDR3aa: CASTGTGLVGNIQYF

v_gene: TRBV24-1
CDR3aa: CATSRSGELFF

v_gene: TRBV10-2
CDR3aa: CASSDPIGLAGGSYEQYF

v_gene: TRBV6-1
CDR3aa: CASSDRGEGETQYF

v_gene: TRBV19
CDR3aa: CASSTGTGNSPLHF

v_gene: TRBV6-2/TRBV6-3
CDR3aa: CASGARQGTVETQYF

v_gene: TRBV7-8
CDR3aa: CASSLAGGSQPQHF

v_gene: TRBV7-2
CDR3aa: CASSQRTGRNEKLFF

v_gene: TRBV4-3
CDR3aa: CASSQVAGVGEAFF

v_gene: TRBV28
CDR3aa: CASSFTAEAFF

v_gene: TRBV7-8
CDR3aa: CASSSPRGTQYF

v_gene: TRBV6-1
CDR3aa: CASSPELAGVSYNEQFF

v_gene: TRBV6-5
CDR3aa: CASSTRTGRPGELFF

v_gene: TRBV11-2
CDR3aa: CASRPLADPNNEQFF

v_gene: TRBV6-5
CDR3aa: CASSYLQTGSTEAFF

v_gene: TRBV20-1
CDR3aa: CSATWTANYGYTF

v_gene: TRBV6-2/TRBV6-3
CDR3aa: CASSWDRGWNSPLHF

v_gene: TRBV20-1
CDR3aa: CSARGETLFGSNTGELFF

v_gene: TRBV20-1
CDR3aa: CSATGEGTGELFF

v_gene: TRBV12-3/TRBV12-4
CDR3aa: CASSLRRGETQYF

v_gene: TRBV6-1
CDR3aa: CASSPTRTGMPIEQYF

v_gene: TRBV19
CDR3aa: CASSSPGVEDGGTEAFF

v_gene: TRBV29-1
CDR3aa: CSVEGGAGYTEAFF

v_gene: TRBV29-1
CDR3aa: CSVGAGVTYEQYF

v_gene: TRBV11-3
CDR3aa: CASSSPPGHQPNTGELFF

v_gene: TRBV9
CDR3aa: CASSAHPQVSGNEQFF

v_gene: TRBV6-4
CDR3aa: CARNRGPHGYTF

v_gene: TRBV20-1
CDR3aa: CSASRQVNRF

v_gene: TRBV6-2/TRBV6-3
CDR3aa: CASRSLGVGNQPQHF

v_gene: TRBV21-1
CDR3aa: CASSRRPGRRTYNSPLHF

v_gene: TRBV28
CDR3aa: CASSPTSGTPGDGYTF

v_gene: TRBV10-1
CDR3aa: CASSGLVGGGEQYF

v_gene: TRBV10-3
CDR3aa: CAISEGGRVNTEAFF

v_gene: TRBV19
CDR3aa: CASSSFRDRGSDEQFF

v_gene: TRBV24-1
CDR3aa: CATGDRGGTGELFF

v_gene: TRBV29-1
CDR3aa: CSVEVGGAKTQYF

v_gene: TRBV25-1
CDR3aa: CASSEEGAYTEAFF

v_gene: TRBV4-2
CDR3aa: CASSQVSLALNTGELFF

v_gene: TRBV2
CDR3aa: CASSVWFGNEKLFF

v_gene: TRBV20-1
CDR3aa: CSARKDRGRFYGYTF

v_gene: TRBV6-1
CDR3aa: CASSEERGLSYEQYF

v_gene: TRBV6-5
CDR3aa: CASSSLTAGNQPQHF

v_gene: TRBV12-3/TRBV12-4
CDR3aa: CASSRRTASYGYTF

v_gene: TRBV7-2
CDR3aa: CASSPIVVLNTEAFF

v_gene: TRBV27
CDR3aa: CASSLVGQGLYEQYF

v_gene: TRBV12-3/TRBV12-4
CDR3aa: CASSLWLAGDQETQYF

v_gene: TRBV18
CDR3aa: CASTDRVGDTQYF

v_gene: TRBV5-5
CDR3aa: CASSLTDRVLAFF

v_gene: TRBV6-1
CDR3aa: CASRLAGNTDTQYF

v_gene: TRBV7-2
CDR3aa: CASSPTGGNQPQHF

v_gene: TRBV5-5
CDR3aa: CASSLAPAVYGYTF

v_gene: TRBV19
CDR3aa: CASSNPGLAGTGELFF